Following are 13 T cell receptor beta chains from one sample sequenced in a study of T-cell memory formation after mild COVID-19. TCRdb itself ran the 5' RACE reads through MiXCR, one entry per CDR3 protein. The sample records 85,000 to 130,000 distinct CDR3 sequences, about a sixth being singletons. The sequencing input was PBMCs or a T cell subset sorted from them (not recorded which). The receptors come from an adult woman who had mild COVID-19 (a few samples of this study predate the infection). Cell type and time point are not known.

The chain links TRBV6-5 to TRBJ2-2, with D unresolved. The CDR3 is 16 amino acids. The V end lost 0 bases, the J end lost 0 bases, and 8 bases lay between the germline ends. Per the germline V gene, CDR1 is MNHEY and CDR2 is SVGAGI. The CDR3 DNA reads as TGTGCCAGCAGTTACTCCCCTCCTCCGAACACCGGGGAGCTGTTTTTT. Its protein is CASSYSPPPNTGELFF.

In nucleotides, the CDR3 is TGCAGCGTTGTGCAGCGGGGTTCCTACGAGCAGTACTTC. It is translated as CSVVQRGSYEQYF. The chain employs TRBV29-1 and TRBJ2-7, with 7 bases that match TRBD2. The CDR3 length is 13 residues. Germline CDR1 SQVTM, CDR2 ANQGSEA. Trimming took 4 bases from V and 1 from J; bases not matched to a gene: 4.

This clonotype showed up just a few times. This chain links TRBV7-9 with TRBJ1-5, with D possibly being TRBD1 (5 bases). This CDR3 contains 14 residues. V lost 1 base and J lost 7, with 11 bases in between. Germline V gene lookup returns CDR1 SEHNR and CDR2 FQNEAQ (reference sequence). The CDR3 DNA follows: TGTGCCAGCAGCTTAGGAATGGGGGAACAGCCCCAGCATTTT. This translates into CASSLGMGEQPQHF.

Points on this clonotype: Sequence at one end of the junction differs from germline and may be a read error. CDR3 loop: CASGLSARKNYGYTF. The DNA of the CDR3 is TGTGCTAGTGGTTTGTCGGCTAGAAAGAACTATGGCTACACATTC. The genes are TRBV12-5 and TRBJ1-2; D gene unclear. The germline CDR1 and CDR2 sequences are LGHNT and FRNRAP. This CDR3 is 15 amino acids long.

V is TRBV4-3 and J is TRBJ2-2; TRBD2 is a possible D gene (5 bases). This CDR3 spans 14 amino acids. V gave up 4 bases and J gave up 2 bases, with 8 bases separating them. Germline V gene data show CDR1 as LGHNA and CDR2 as YSLEER. CDR3 nucleotides: TGCGCCAGCAGCCTAACTAGTAACACCGGGGAGCTGTTTTTT. Amino acid sequence: CASSLTSNTGELFF.

This clonotype was observed a handful of times. The CDR3 is CASSLGDSNIQYF. In nucleotides, the CDR3 is TGTGCCAGCAGCTTAGGGGACAGTAACATTCAGTACTTC. J is TRBJ2-4 and V is TRBV7-9; 7 bases agree with TRBD1. V lost 1 base, J lost 7 bases, and 1 base stayed unmatched. The CDR3 is 13 amino acids. Germline values: CDR1 SEHNR, CDR2 FQNEAQ (reference sequence).

This clonotype turned up a few times. V and J are TRBV29-1 and TRBJ2-7; 9 bases map to TRBD1. Germline lookup yields CDR1 SQVTM and CDR2 ANQGSEA. The CDR3 length is 12 residues. The V segment lost 6 bases and the J segment 3 bases; nucleotides outside the gene matches: 3. CDR3 coding DNA: TGCAGCGTCGGGGGACAGGGCTACGAGCAGTACTTC. The encoded protein is CSVGGQGYEQYF.

This clonotype was observed at least ten times. The chain is built from TRBV6-5 and TRBJ2-7, with D perhaps being TRBD1 or TRBD2 (5 bases each). This CDR3 spans 14 amino acids. The V gene lost 6 bases and the J gene lost 2 bases, with 14 bases spanning the gap. Germline V gene sequence: CDR1 MNHEY, CDR2 SVGAGI. Here the CDR3 reads CASSPSGAPYEQYF. CDR3 coding DNA: TGTGCCAGCAGCCCGTCCGGGGCCCCCTACGAGCAGTACTTC.

In its sample, this clonotype was seen a few times. J is TRBJ2-1 and V is TRBV6-6; 8 bases map to TRBD2. V shed 6 bases, J shed 7 bases, and the junction held 11 bases outside the gene matches. Germline V CDR1 and CDR2: MNHNY, SVGAGI (reference sequence). This CDR3 comprises 15 residues. The CDR3 nucleotides read TGTGCCAGCAGAACACTAGCGGCGGGACTAAATGAGCAGTTCTTC. Translation gives CASRTLAAGLNEQFF.

The V gene is TRBV7-3, the J gene TRBJ2-1; 9 bases line up with TRBD2. From germline, CDR1 is SGHTA and CDR2 FQGTGA. J was trimmed by 7 bases and V by 2 bases; bases with no gene match: 6. The CDR3 has 15 residues. CDR3 region: CASSLFAGGANEQFF. The CDR3 nucleotides read TGTGCCAGCAGCTTATTCGCGGGAGGGGCTAATGAGCAGTTCTTC.

This chain joins TRBV5-1 and TRBJ1-2; 9 bases align to TRBD1. Trimming removed 4 bases from V and 2 bases from J; junction bases left unmatched: 3. Germline V gene lookup returns CDR1 SGHRS and CDR2 YFSETQ. This CDR3 has 14 residues. The CDR3 DNA reads TGCGCCAGCAGCACCGGACAGGGGAACTATGGCTACACCTTC. Encoded protein: CASSTGQGNYGYTF.

In its sample, this clonotype was seen once. V gene TRBV2 combines with J gene TRBJ2-3; 8 bases are a match to TRBD2. The CDR3 covers 14 residues. Germline V gene data show CDR1 as SNHLY and CDR2 as FYNNEI. The junction had 5 bases not matched to a gene; V was cut back by 7 bases and J by 2 bases. The CDR3 bases are TGTGCCAGCACCTTGACTAGCGCCACAGATACGCAGTATTTT. Its protein product is CASTLTSATDTQYF.

This clonotype occurred a few times. The chain combines TRBV27 with TRBJ2-5; 15 nucleotides match TRBD2. CDR1 and CDR2 from the germline V gene are MNHEY and SMNVEV (reference sequence). CDR3 length: 18 amino acids. With 5 bases clipped from V and 1 base from J, the junction kept 8 bases outside the gene matches. The CDR3 sequence: CASSPSGLAGGTQETQYF. CDR3 nucleotides: TGTGCCAGCAGTCCTTCGGGACTAGCGGGGGGAACCCAAGAGACCCAGTACTTC.